The present TCR beta chain was sequenced within a study of blood T cells in healthy people across ages. Per the germline V gene, CDR1 is MDHEN and CDR2 is SYDVKM. Trimming shortened V by 5 bases and J by 2 bases, and 22 bases separated the two germline ends. This CDR3 is built from 17 residues. Combining a sample-barcoded 5' primer with a J-beta primer mix, a second PCR ran for roughly 6 to 11 cycles. Using its own MiXCR run on the 5' RACE reads, TCRdb lists one record per CDR3 protein. The sample consists of roughly 550,000 distinct CDR3 sequences, approximately 25% of them appearing once. This clonotype was found a few times. These sequences were also reported in another study, on T cells of mothers and their children. That investigation notes: Reverse transcription into cDNA received all extracted RNA, at approximately 1.5 ug per 15 ul.

The sample was blood. The receptor was isolated from a boy aged 5 to 17 in good health. The V call is TRBV28, the J call TRBJ2-7; no reliable D call. CDR3 amino acids: CASSANLGSFRPYEQYF. The DNA of the CDR3 is TGTGCCAGCAGTGCTAACCTTGGCTCATTCCGGCCCTACGAGCAGTACTTC. The entire variable domain, with the rest obtained from reference TRBV28 and TRBJ2-7, is as follows: DVKVTQSSRYLVKRTGEKVFLECVQDMDHENMFWYRQDPGLGLRLIYFSYDVKMKEKGDIPEGYSVSREKKERFSLILESASTNQTSMYLCASSANLGSFRPYEQYFGPGTRLTVT.